A selection of T cell receptor beta chains follows, all from one sample in a study of beta chain features in type 1 diabetes. Here immunoSEQ multiplex PCR was the method, and the copy in TCRdb shows in-frame clones only, minus some. This table holds under 300,000 clones, 25% to 35% found once. Sequences were obtained from central memory CD4+ T cells from blood. Receptor source: a young man in good health. Each CDR3 is given with its conserved first and last residue. Fields, in order: clone size, D gene, V gene, J gene, CDR3 protein, CDR3 DNA. The D gene is left open where the match is weak. Some rows mark clone size as missing; the rest say once, few, many or name a class of expanded clone.

>-|-|TRBV4-3|TRBJ2-5
CASSQARGTAETQYF
TGCGCCAGCAGCCAAGCACGTGGTACGGCGGAGACCCAGTACTTC
>-|-|TRBV27|TRBJ2-5
CASSPQGEETQYF
TGTGCCAGCAGTCCGCAGGGAGAAGAGACCCAGTACTTC
>-|TRBD1|TRBV9|TRBJ2-1
CASSAPYRGLFF
TGTGCCAGCAGTGCCCCCTACAGGGGCCTATTCTTC
>-|TRBD2|TRBV28|TRBJ2-2
CATGGDPGELFF
TGTGCCACCGGGGGGGACCCCGGGGAGCTGTTTTTT
>few|TRBD1|TRBV7-9|TRBJ1-4
CASSGSDRGRATNEKLFF
TGTGCCAGCAGCGGATCGGACAGGGGGCGGGCGACTAATGAAAAACTGTTTTTT
>-|-|TRBV30|TRBJ2-7
CAWTGVYEQYF
TGTGCCTGGACAGGAGTCTACGAGCAGTACTTC
>-|-|TRBV7-2|TRBJ2-3
CASSLAGSTDTQYF
TGTGCCAGCAGCTTAGCGGGGTCCACAGATACGCAGTATTTT
>-|-|TRBV11-2|TRBJ1-2
CASSPGPNNYGYTF
TGTGCCAGCAGTCCTGGACCCAATAACTATGGCTACACCTTC
>few|TRBD1|TRBV29-1|TRBJ1-1
CSVGAGGPEAFF
TGCAGCGTTGGGGCAGGGGGGCCTGAAGCTTTCTTT
>-|-|TRBV11-2|TRBJ2-3
CASSLGGQGTDTQYF
TGTGCCAGCAGCTTAGGTGGGCAGGGCACAGATACGCAGTATTTT
>-|TRBD2|TRBV4-3|TRBJ2-1
CASSQEGGGRANEQFF
TGCGCCAGCAGCCAAGAGGGGGGCGGGAGGGCCAATGAGCAGTTCTTC
>-|-|TRBV11-2|TRBJ2-5
CASSLDFAAGGTQYF
TGTGCCAGCAGCTTAGATTTCGCAGCCGGCGGGACCCAGTACTTC
>-|-|TRBV29-1|TRBJ2-7
CSVEEPRERFNEQYF
TGCAGCGTTGAAGAACCCAGGGAAAGGTTTAACGAGCAGTACTTC
>many|-|TRBV10-3|TRBJ1-2
CAISDSAGDYGYTF
TGTGCCATCAGTGACTCGGCAGGGGACTATGGCTACACCTTC
>-|TRBD1|TRBV5-1|TRBJ2-7
CASSLGTGRYEQYF
TGCGCCAGCAGCTTGGGGACAGGGAGATACGAGCAGTACTTC
>-|-|TRBV2|TRBJ2-1
CASSERRGRLNEQFF
TGTGCCAGCAGTGAACGAAGAGGCCGTCTCAATGAGCAGTTCTTC
>-|TRBD1|TRBV2|TRBJ2-5
CASDRDRGPETQYF
TGTGCCAGCGACCGGGACAGGGGGCCTGAGACCCAGTACTTC
>few|TRBD1|TRBV5-6|TRBJ2-4
CASSLPDRGKNIQYF
TGTGCCAGCAGCCTGCCTGACAGGGGTAAAAACATTCAGTACTTC
>-|TRBD2|TRBV6-5|TRBJ2-5
CASSHELAVETQYF
TGTGCCAGCAGTCACGAACTAGCGGTAGAGACCCAGTACTTC
>many|TRBD1|TRBV30|TRBJ2-7
CAYRGQGREQYF
TGTGCCTATAGGGGACAGGGGCGCGAGCAGTACTTC
>-|-|TRBV11-3|TRBJ2-1
CASSTGGWSSYNEQFF
TGTGCCAGCAGCACGGGCGGGTGGAGCTCCTACAATGAGCAGTTCTTC
>-|TRBD1|TRBV5-1|TRBJ2-5
CASSLNRGKETQYF
TGCGCCAGCAGCTTAAACAGGGGAAAGGAGACCCAGTACTTC
>few|TRBD2|TRBV18|TRBJ2-1
CASSPTSGPINEQFF
TGTGCCAGCTCACCAACTAGCGGGCCAATCAATGAGCAGTTCTTC
>-|-|TRBV2|TRBJ1-1
CASSEYGAFF
TGTGCCAGCAGTGAGTATGGAGCTTTCTTT
>once|-|TRBV7-9|TRBJ2-2
CASSLGRTENTGELFF
TGTGCCAGCAGCTTAGGACGGACAGAGAACACCGGGGAGCTGTTTTTT
>-|-|TRBV30|TRBJ1-1
CAWRPWGNTEAFF
TGTGCCTGGAGGCCCTGGGGTAACACTGAAGCTTTCTTT
>-|-|TRBV5-1|TRBJ2-5
CASSRTYGETQYF
TGCGCCAGCAGTCGGACCTACGGGGAGACCCAGTACTTC
>-|TRBD2|TRBV7-2|TRBJ2-3
CASSGLGRADTQYF
TGTGCCAGCAGCGGACTCGGGAGGGCAGATACGCAGTATTTT
>few|-|TRBV4-3|TRBJ2-7
CASSQAATVGSYEQYF
TGCGCCAGCAGCCAAGCAGCGACAGTCGGCAGTTACGAGCAGTACTTC
>many|-|TRBV10-3|TRBJ2-6
CATTTANVLTF
TGTGCCACAACTACGGCCAACGTCCTGACTTTC
>-|-|TRBV29-1|TRBJ2-3
CSGHGVGGTDTQYF
TGCAGCGGACACGGGGTAGGAGGCACAGATACGCAGTATTTT
>few|-|TRBV30|TRBJ2-1
CAWSGSGASYNEQFF
TGTGCCTGGAGTGGTAGCGGCGCCTCCTACAATGAGCAGTTCTTC
>few|-|TRBV7-9|TRBJ2-3
CASSPGTDTQYF
TGTGCCAGCAGCCCCGGCACAGATACGCAGTATTTT
>many|-|TRBV5-5|TRBJ2-1
CASSLIVGITDEQFF
TGTGCCAGCAGCTTGATCGTAGGGATCACCGATGAGCAGTTCTTC
>-|-|TRBV10-3|TRBJ2-1
CAISGTAGGEQFF
TGTGCCATCAGTGGGACGGCAGGAGGAGAGCAGTTCTTC
>-|-|TRBV10-3|TRBJ2-6
CAISAPTGANVLTF
TGTGCCATCAGTGCACCAACTGGGGCCAACGTCCTGACTTTC
>-|-|TRBV12-5|TRBJ1-4
CASGLVLTGGGEKLFF
TGTGCTAGTGGTTTGGTACTCACAGGCGGAGGGGAAAAACTGTTTTTT
>-|TRBD1|TRBV11-2|TRBJ2-7
CASRPQGVPHEQYF
TGTGCCAGCAGACCTCAGGGGGTCCCCCACGAGCAGTACTTC
>few|-|TRBV28|TRBJ1-5
CASSPVIRINQPQHF
TGTGCCAGCAGTCCCGTAATACGGATCAATCAGCCCCAGCATTTT
>-|-|TRBV20-1|TRBJ2-5
CSAARQETQYF
TGCAGTGCTGCCCGCCAAGAGACCCAGTACTTC
>few|TRBD1|TRBV30|TRBJ1-1
CAYGQGKNTEAFF
TGTGCCTACGGACAGGGAAAGAACACTGAAGCTTTCTTT
>-|TRBD1|TRBV7-8|TRBJ1-1
CASSLAQFRTGGGSTEAFF
TGTGCCAGCAGCTTAGCGCAGTTTAGGACAGGGGGCGGAAGTACTGAAGCTTTCTTT
>many|-|TRBV28|TRBJ2-1
CASSTHEQFF
TGTGCCAGTTCTACACATGAGCAGTTCTTC
>few|TRBD1|TRBV18|TRBJ1-5
CASSPGTGDQPQHF
TGTGCCAGCTCACCTGGGACAGGGGATCAGCCCCAGCATTTT
>-|-|TRBV2|TRBJ2-6
CASSANSGANVLTF
TGTGCCAGCAGTGCTAACTCTGGGGCCAACGTCCTGACTTTC
>-|TRBD1|TRBV14|TRBJ1-2
CASSQASGGIYGYTF
TGTGCCAGCAGCCAAGCATCAGGGGGCATCTATGGCTACACCTTC
>-|-|TRBV30|TRBJ2-7
CAWSRQSGHEQYF
TGTGCCTGGAGCAGACAGAGCGGGCACGAGCAGTACTTC